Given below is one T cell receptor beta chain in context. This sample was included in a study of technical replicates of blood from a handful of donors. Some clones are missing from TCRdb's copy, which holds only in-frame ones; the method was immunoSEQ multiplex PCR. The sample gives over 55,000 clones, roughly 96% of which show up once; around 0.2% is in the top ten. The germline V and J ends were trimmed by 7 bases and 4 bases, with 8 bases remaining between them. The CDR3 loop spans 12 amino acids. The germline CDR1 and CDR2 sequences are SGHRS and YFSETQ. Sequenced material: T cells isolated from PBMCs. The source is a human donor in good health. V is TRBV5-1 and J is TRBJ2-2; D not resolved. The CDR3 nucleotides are TGCGCCAGCTCCATCAGCACCGGGGAGCTGTTTTTT. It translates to CASSISTGELFF.